Sequencing of this T cell receptor (beta chain) was carried out in a study of PD-1 blockade in classical Hodgkin lymphoma. After autologous stem cell transplantation all patients relapsed, and prior brentuximab vedotin exposure differed between cohorts. Patients showed best responses of complete response, partial response or progressive disease. The germline V gene has CDR1 SGHDT and CDR2 YYEEEE. The V end was cut by 4 bases, the J end by 2 bases, with 7 bases between. The CDR3 has 13 residues. In the case of this clone: Its antigen is still unknown.

The protocol was immunoSEQ multiplex PCR, while the TCRdb copy is restricted to in-frame clones and leaves out a portion. The sample has almost 100,000 clones; more than 90% are singletons. Points from the study as a whole: Relative to healthy donors, newly diagnosed patients reportedly had lower baseline TCR diversity, which was reported as lower still in relapsed/refractory patients. Prior to therapy, complete responders displayed diversity much like that of newly diagnosed patients. Exclusion was the outcome for patients who began nivolumab under 1 year after ASCT.

Sequenced here: peripheral blood mononuclear cells (PBMCs), sampled at baseline. The TCR sequence derives from a human donor with classical Hodgkin lymphoma. V and J are TRBV5-6 and TRBJ2-4; D not certain. The CDR3 protein is CASSPTPKNIQYF. The CDR3 coding sequence is TGTGCCAGCAGCCCTACTCCCAAAAACATTCAGTACTTC.